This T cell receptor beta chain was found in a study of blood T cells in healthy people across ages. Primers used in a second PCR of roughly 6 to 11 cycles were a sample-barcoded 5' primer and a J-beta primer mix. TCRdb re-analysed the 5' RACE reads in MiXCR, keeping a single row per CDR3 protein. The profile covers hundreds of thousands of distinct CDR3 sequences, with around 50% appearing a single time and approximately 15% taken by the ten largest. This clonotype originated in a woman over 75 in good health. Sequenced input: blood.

For the CDR3, the DNA is TGTGCCAGCAGCTTAGACAGGGCTGATGGCTACACCTTC. It encodes CASSLDRADGYTF. V usage is TRBV7-9 and J usage is TRBJ1-2; D possibly corresponds to TRBD1 (6 bases). V lost 1 base and J 6 bases, leaving 9 bases between the germline ends. This CDR3 is 13 amino acids long. Germline CDR1 SEHNR, CDR2 FQNEAQ (reference sequence).